Shown below are 21 T cell receptor beta chains from a single sample sequenced in a study of human T cells and chemical hapten exposure. This sample's time point: pre-sensitization, week 0. Treatment in this sample: therapeutic diphenylcyclopropenone sensitization with weekly scalp DPC. TCRdb reprocessed the RACE reads with MiXCR, giving one entry per CDR3 protein. The sample has 100,000 to 150,000 distinct CDR3 sequences; roughly 14% are singletons. The specimen comprised whole blood, sampled in connection with sensitization to the hapten diphenylcyclopropenone (DPC). These receptors all come from a woman between 18 and 30 years old with alopecia areata. Some clones in this sample may be carry-over from other donors' samples.

This clonotype was observed at least ten times. The V call is TRBV28, the J call TRBJ2-2; 8 nucleotides agree with TRBD1. This CDR3 has 16 amino acids. After removal of 10 bases from V and 3 bases from J, the junction contained 13 bases not matched to a gene. Germline V gene data show CDR1 as MDHEN and CDR2 as SYDVKM. In DNA, the CDR3 is TGTGCCACCCGACCCAAGGGACAGGTTCACACCGGGGAGCTGTTTTTT. As protein: CATRPKGQVHTGELFF.

Ten or more counts support this clonotype. The rearrangement links TRBV20-1 to TRBJ1-1; a weak D match, TRBD1 (5 bases). V was shortened by 6 bases and J by 1 base, with 12 bases between the two germline ends. This CDR3 is built from 13 residues. Germline CDR1 is DFQATT and CDR2 is SNEGSKA (reference sequence). The CDR3 bases are TGCAGTGCACCAGGGACGGGGAACACTGAAGCTTTCTTT. Encoded protein: CSAPGTGNTEAFF.

This clonotype was seen only a few times. The J gene is TRBJ2-7, the V gene TRBV12-3 or TRBV12-4; TRBD1 aligns across 7 bases. V gave up 7 bases and J gave up 1 base; unmatched junction bases: 7. There are 14 residues in the CDR3. CDR3 region: CASTNRDSSYEQYF. In nucleotides, the CDR3 is TGTGCCAGCACAAATCGGGACAGTTCCTACGAGCAGTACTTC.

V is TRBV20-1 and J is TRBJ2-5; 8 bases are a match to TRBD1. The CDR3 extends over 14 amino acids. With V trimmed by 2 bases and J by 5 bases, 7 bases remained unmatched. CDR1 and CDR2 (germline): DFQATT, SNEGSKA (reference sequence). DNA for the CDR3: TGCAGTGCTAGATCAGGGGGCGCATCGGAGACCCAGTACTTC. Its protein is CSARSGGASETQYF.

This clonotype was seen at least ten times. The chain combines TRBV7-9 with TRBJ2-7; D might be TRBD2 (7 bases). Per the germline V gene, CDR1 is SEHNR and CDR2 is FQNEAQ (reference sequence). The V end was cut by 1 base, the J end by 5 bases, with 18 bases between. The CDR3 extends over 16 amino acids. The CDR3 nucleotides are TGTGCCAGCAGCTTAGTAGTCCCCCGCGGGGGCCACGAGCAGTACTTC. As protein: CASSLVVPRGGHEQYF.

This clonotype has ten or more counts. The chain employs TRBV3-1 and TRBJ2-6; TRBD2 is a possible D gene (5 bases). This CDR3 comprises 15 residues. Trimming pared 1 base from V and 2 bases from J, leaving 6 bases between. The germline V gene encodes CDR1 LGHDT and CDR2 YNNKEL (reference sequence). As DNA, the CDR3 is TGTGCCAGCAGCCAAGCGGGGACTGGGGCCAACGTCCTGACTTTC. Its translation is CASSQAGTGANVLTF.

The chain joins TRBV7-3 to TRBJ2-1, with D tentatively TRBD2 (6 bases). Trimming stripped 6 bases from V and 0 bases from J, with 12 bases between. Germline V gives CDR1 SGHTA, CDR2 FQGTGA. This CDR3 is 15 amino acids long. CDR3: CASRPAGSSYNEQFF. CDR3 nucleotide sequence: TGTGCCAGCAGACCAGCGGGCAGCTCCTACAATGAGCAGTTCTTC.

This clonotype was detected a few times. The rearrangement uses TRBV18 and TRBJ1-1, with D uncertain. CDR1 is KGHSH and CDR2 is LQKENI in the germline V gene. CDR3 length: 13 amino acids. Trimming removed 4 bases at V and 7 bases at J, with 13 bases between. The CDR3 protein is CASSRPGFNEAFF. CDR3 DNA: TGTGCCAGCTCACGACCAGGTTTCAATGAAGCTTTCTTT. Variable domain in full (rest from reference TRBV18 and TRBJ1-1): NAGVMQNPRHLVRRRGQEARLRCSPMKGHSHVYWYRQLPEEGLKFMVYLQKENIIDESGMPKERFSAEFPKEGPSILRIQQVVRGDSAAYFCASSRPGFNEAFFGQGTRLTVV.

The table lists this clonotype with a few counts. The chain combines TRBV20-1 with TRBJ2-5; maybe TRBD2 (6 bases). Germline lookup yields CDR1 DFQATT and CDR2 SNEGSKA (reference sequence). The CDR3 has 18 residues. V was clipped by 3 bases and J by 4 bases, with 27 bases between them. Written as DNA, the CDR3 is TGCAGTGCTAGTAGTCCCCTGACTTCGGGGACTTTTAGAGAGACCCAGTACTTC. Its translation: CSASSPLTSGTFRETQYF.

This clonotype occurred a few times. The genes are TRBV11-2 and TRBJ2-7; D tentatively fits TRBD1 or TRBD2 (5 bases each). V shed 6 bases and J shed 3 bases, with 18 bases lying between them. This CDR3 is built from 15 residues. Germline-derived CDR1 and CDR2 are SGHAT and FQNNGV. CDR3: CASSYAGTEIYEQYF. CDR3 DNA sequence: TGTGCCAGCAGTTACGCTGGGACGGAAATCTACGAGCAGTACTTC.

The chain carries TRBV13 and TRBJ2-5; D may be TRBD1 or TRBD2 (6 bases each). The CDR3 is 15 amino acids. Germline V lookup: CDR1 PRHDT, CDR2 FYEKMQ (reference sequence). Trimming removed 1 base from V and 2 bases from J, with 11 bases in between. The chain's CDR3 is CASSLAGAKQETQYF. CDR3 in DNA: TGTGCCAGCAGCTTAGCGGGGGCCAAACAAGAGACCCAGTACTTC.

This clonotype was recorded at least ten times. The J gene is TRBJ2-3, the V gene TRBV5-1, with D possibly matching TRBD1 (7 bases). Germline V CDR1 and CDR2: SGHRS, YFSETQ. Trimming took 2 bases from V and 0 from J, leaving 16 bases between them. This CDR3 comprises 17 residues. CDR3: CASSLVGGQTSTDTQYF. CDR3 coding DNA: TGCGCCAGCAGCTTAGTCGGGGGACAGACAAGCACAGATACGCAGTATTTT. The full variable domain, with the rest looked up from reference TRBV5-1 and TRBJ2-3, is KAGVTQTPRYLIKTRGQQVTLSCSPISGHRSVSWYQQTPGQGLQFLFEYFSETQRNKGNFPGRFSGRQFSNSRSEMNVSTLELGDSALYLCASSLVGGQTSTDTQYFGPGTRLTVL.

The sample holds a few counts of this clonotype. J is TRBJ2-7 and V is TRBV30; maybe TRBD1 (6 bases). Germline assignment: CDR1 GTSNPN and CDR2 SVGIG (reference sequence). The CDR3 spans 13 residues. The V gene lost 2 bases and the J gene lost 3 bases, with 11 bases spanning the gap. CDR3 DNA: TGTGCCTGGAGTTTTGGACAGAGCTACGAGCAGTACTTC. Translated, it gives CAWSFGQSYEQYF.

This chain joins TRBV28 and TRBJ2-4; D is tentatively TRBD1 or TRBD2 (5 bases each). V gave up 3 bases and J gave up 1 base, with 13 bases separating them. Germline V CDR1 and CDR2: MDHEN, SYDVKM. This CDR3 has 16 residues. The CDR3 region has the DNA TGTGCCAGCAGTTTTCTTGGGGGTGGTGCCAAAAACATTCAGTACTTC. It translates to CASSFLGGGAKNIQYF.

The chain carries TRBV3-1 and TRBJ2-7; either TRBD1 or TRBD2 may fit D (6 bases each). Germline V gene data show CDR1 as LGHDT and CDR2 as YNNKEL (reference sequence). The length of the CDR3 is 15 residues. V was pared by 4 bases and J by 4 bases, with 17 bases between. CDR3 bases: TGTGCCAGCAGCCCGGGGGCTGGGGGCGGATACGAGCAGTACTTC. Translated: CASSPGAGGGYEQYF.

The chain recombines TRBV11-2 with TRBJ2-7; TRBD2 is a possible D gene (6 bases). This CDR3 has 16 amino acids. Germline V gene sequence: CDR1 SGHAT, CDR2 FQNNGV. Trimming took 4 bases from V and 2 from J, leaving 18 bases between them. The CDR3 DNA follows: TGTGCCAGCAGCTGGGGGGATCAGGCATTCCCCTACGAGCAGTACTTC. Its translation is CASSWGDQAFPYEQYF. Full variable domain (outside the CDR3, taken from reference TRBV11-2 and TRBJ2-7): EAGVAQSPRYKIIEKRQSVAFWCNPISGHATLYWYQQILGQGPKLLIQFQNNGVVDDSQLPKDRFSAERLKGVDSTLKIQPAKLEDSAVYLCASSWGDQAFPYEQYFGPGTRLTVT.

The V and J genes are TRBV5-1 and TRBJ2-5, with D uncertain. The CDR3 is made up of 13 amino acids. Between the trimmed V and J ends, which lost 0 bases and 3 bases, there was a span of 6 bases. CDR1 and CDR2 (germline): SGHRS, YFSETQ. CDR3 nucleotide sequence: TGCGCCAGCAGCTTGGCCAGTGAAGAGACCCAGTACTTC. Amino acids: CASSLASEETQYF.

Ten or more counts support this clonotype. The chain joins TRBV12-3 or TRBV12-4 to TRBJ2-2; D perhaps matches TRBD1 (6 bases). The CDR3 spans 13 residues. Trimming shortened V by 6 bases and J by 7 bases, and 12 bases separated the two germline ends. The CDR3 nucleotides read TGTGCCAGCAGCCTTAAGGGGGTCGGGGAGCTGTTTTTT. Amino acid sequence: CASSLKGVGELFF.

This sequence joins TRBV3-1 and TRBJ1-6, with a possible D match to TRBD1 (6 bases). Trimming took 1 base from V and 4 from J, leaving 8 bases between them. Per the germline V gene, CDR1 is LGHDT and CDR2 is YNNKEL (reference sequence). The CDR3 is 15 residues long. The CDR3 coding sequence is TGTGCCAGCAGCCAAGTGGGGGCTTATAATTCACCCCTCCACTTT. It is translated as CASSQVGAYNSPLHF.

The gene calls are TRBV7-2 and TRBJ2-5; D uncertain. The length of the CDR3 is 11 residues. CDR1 is SGHTA, CDR2 FQGNSA, per germline. V was trimmed by 6 bases and J by 7 bases, leaving 9 bases between them. CDR3 nucleotides: TGTGCCAGCAGTAGAATAGGGACCCAGTACTTC. Its protein product is CASSRIGTQYF.

About this clonotype: A much larger clone differs by one base, so this may be a read error. J is TRBJ1-2 and V is TRBV4-3; D unclear. CDR3 length: 11 residues. The V end lost 2 bases, the J end lost 11 bases, and 9 bases lay between the germline ends. Germline lookup yields CDR1 LGHNA and CDR2 YSLEER. CDR3 amino acids: CASSQFSYYTF. The CDR3 DNA is TGCGCCAGCAGCCAATTCTCCTATTACACCTTC.